In its sample, the clone carrying this T cell receptor beta chain was seen many times. This sample is drawn from a study of T-cell reconstitution after alpha-beta-depleted transplantation in children. Germline V gene sequence: CDR1 DFQATT, CDR2 SNEGSKA (reference sequence). Unmatched junction bases numbered 5, after V lost 4 bases and J lost 2 bases. The CDR3 is made up of 14 amino acids. Unique molecular identifiers were incorporated when the TCRbeta library was constructed. Using its own MiXCR run on the PCR reads, TCRdb lists one record per CDR3 protein. Here the sample spans 200,000 to 300,000 distinct CDR3 sequences, about 11% being singletons.

This TCR was recovered from a human donor who donated a stem cell graft to a child with acute lymphoblastic leukemia. This sample comprised PBMCs from the stem cell graft donor, obtained from the stem cell graft. This chain links TRBV20-1 with TRBJ2-1; 7 bases line up with TRBD2. CDR3 nucleotides: TGCAGTGCTATGGGGAGGGGAGCCTACAATGAGCAGTTCTTC. It specifies CSAMGRGAYNEQFF.